This T cell receptor beta chain was found in a study of OX40 agonist ivuxolimab in advanced cancers. On the study more broadly: With ivuxolimab, an agonistic anti-OX40 (CD134) antibody, patients were treated. With a range of roughly 23 to 85, age averaged approximately 60 years, and around 80% were male. Study-level points and caveats: The study did not work out the antigen specificity of the expanded peripheral T cells. Dose levels from 0.1 to 3.0 mg/kg saw CD4+ and CD8+ blood T cells expand clonally by week 6.

This clone was detected only a few times. Its specificity is not known. Sequencing was performed with immunoSEQ multiplex PCR; in TCRdb, only in-frame clones are kept and a portion is missing. The sample lists over 55,000 clones, about 88% occurring once. This specimen consisted of CD4+ or CD8+ T cells sorted from blood, obtained in a trial of the OX40 agonist ivuxolimab. This clonotype was obtained from an adult with an advanced solid tumor such as melanoma, head and neck, liver or kidney cancer.

The CDR3 loop is CAWGREATDTQYF. The CDR3 DNA is TGTGCCTGGGGTAGGGAGGCGACAGATACGCAGTATTTT. The J gene is TRBJ2-3, the V gene TRBV30; the D gene is possibly TRBD2 (6 bases). Trimming removed 5 bases at V and 3 bases at J, with 12 bases between. CDR1 is GTSNPN, CDR2 SVGIG, per germline (reference sequence). The CDR3 length is 13 residues.